These T cell receptor beta chains were read from a single sample in a study of cytomegalovirus exposure and HLA in healthy donors. Generated by immunoSEQ multiplex PCR, the TCRdb table keeps only in-frame clones and is missing some. The sample records about 160,000 clones, 77% being singletons. The specimen was PBMCs. The receptors come from a male donor in good health and CMV-seropositive. Each CDR3 is given with its conserved first and last residue. Only part of the rows carry a size: once, few, many, or a class if the clone is expanded.

NA	TRBJ1-2	TRBV6-1	CASSEERGPGGYTF
NA	TRBJ1-1	TRBV9	CASSDRPNTEAFF
NA	NA	TRBV5-4	CATGTGRANEQYF
NA	TRBJ2-1	TRBV4-2	CASSEEAGGPNEQFF
NA	TRBJ2-1	TRBV27	CASRIGGSSYNEQFF
NA	TRBJ2-4	TRBV30	CACGAGGFGIQYF
NA	TRBJ1-6	TRBV19	CASSIWVSGAGSPLHF
few	TRBJ1-3	TRBV30	CAWSFTLNTIYF
NA	TRBJ2-5	TRBV9	CASSVAELAGKETQYF
NA	TRBJ1-4	TRBV29-1	CSVAKGTGTTTNEKLFF
NA	TRBJ2-5	TRBV7-9	CASSLGGGPGETQYF
NA	TRBJ1-2	TRBV5-1	CASSQGAGGYTF
NA	TRBJ1-1	TRBV7-8	CASSRLSGQGAFF
NA	TRBJ1-2	TRBV6-5	CASRATGITDYTF
NA	TRBJ2-7	TRBV5-1	CASSPRQGGEQYF
NA	TRBJ1-5	TRBV15	CATSSETGPQPQHF
NA	TRBJ1-2	TRBV30	CAWSVPGITFNYGYTF
NA	TRBJ1-1	TRBV5-1	CASSLGVVQGTEAFF
NA	TRBJ2-4	TRBV4-1	CASSQGHGLAKNIQYF
NA	TRBJ1-1	TRBV4-2	CASSQDLGLPMNTEAFF
NA	TRBJ1-1	TRBV7-6	CASSAYEARAEAFF
NA	TRBJ2-2	TRBV27	CASSLSEPSPTGELFF
few	TRBJ1-6	TRBV7-6	CASSLDRGRRGSPLHF
NA	TRBJ1-4	TRBV5-6	CASSLYEGARTNEKLFF
NA	TRBJ2-1	TRBV2	CANAKSTSSYNEQFF
few	TRBJ2-4	TRBV5-1	CASSLDRSAGGPANIQYF
NA	TRBJ2-3	TRBV13	CASSQRQGAGGPTDTQYF
NA	TRBJ2-7	TRBV28	CASSLESDILRYEQYF
NA	TRBJ2-7	TRBV25-1	CASSEIGGGREQYF
NA	TRBJ1-4	TRBV4-1	CASSQLLTGANEKLFF
few	TRBJ1-6	TRBV4-1	CASSQGDTVASPLHF
NA	TRBJ2-7	TRBV10-2	CASADFGYEQYF
once	TRBJ2-3	TRBV7-3	CASSLTAPQRRYF
NA	TRBJ2-1	TRBV7-9	CATCRAGPYNEQFF
NA	TRBJ2-3	TRBV27	CASSLSGGTDTQYF
NA	TRBJ2-7	TRBV13	CASSLMVSSYEQYF
once	TRBJ1-2	TRBV5-1	CASSETGTGVLMRYTF
NA	TRBJ2-5	TRBV5-6	CASSYPGGLAGGVTQYF
NA	TRBJ1-5	TRBV12-5	CASARGRGGGNQPQHF
NA	TRBJ1-4	TRBV7-9	CASTVSATNEKLFF